The clone carrying this TCR beta chain was seen repeatedly, ten times or more. Its target is unknown. The data were taken from a study of blood T cells in healthy people across ages. Study summary: The template switching approach captured approximately one barcoded beta molecule for every two T cells. Whole-study results and caveats: Naive CD4+ cell counts and diversity both ran higher in long-lived than in aged donors.

CDR3 length equals 14 residues. The germline CDR1 and CDR2 sequences are SQVTM and ANQGSEA. The germline V and J ends were trimmed by 4 bases and 6 bases, with 19 bases remaining between them. Donors were healthy Caucasian individuals from Russia aged roughly 6 to 90. Combining a sample-barcoded 5' primer with a J-beta primer mix, a second PCR ran for roughly 6 to 12 cycles. TCRdb re-called the 5' RACE reads with MiXCR, one entry per CDR3 protein. This table holds about 1.6 million distinct CDR3 sequences, roughly 32% found once. The genes are TRBV29-1 and TRBJ2-7; D is unclear. Sequences were obtained from blood. This TCR was sampled from a woman aged 30 to 39 in good health. The CDR3 is CSVASDGFLGEQYF. The CDR3 DNA sequence: TGCAGCGTTGCCTCGGACGGCTTCTTGGGCGAGCAGTACTTC.